The sequence of this T cell receptor beta chain was determined in a study of T cell responses to AZD1222 COVID-19 vaccine. Study outcomes and limitations: Along spike, vaccine-associated CD4 TCRs were found throughout, with dominance at 160-218 and 743-854. As reported, nearly half of all spike-specific TCRs target variant regions that are unmutated. When two AZD1222 doses had been given, Spike-specific TCR breadth and depth rose. There were mostly white British donors and more females than males, and clonal diversity was possibly underestimated.

The CDR3 has 14 residues. Per the germline V gene, CDR1 is LNHDA and CDR2 is SQIVND (reference sequence). Deletions cut 4 bases from V and 6 bases from J, with 13 bases between. Clones were sequenced by immunoSEQ multiplex PCR, and TCRdb holds only the in-frame ones, with some missing. The table shows approximately 150,000 clones, with about nine tenths occurring only once. A word on this clone: Antigen specificity is unknown.

This sequence originates from an adult who received the AZD1222 COVID-19 vaccine. This chain joins TRBV19 and TRBJ1-5; a possible D gene is TRBD1 (5 bases). Sequencing was performed on peripheral blood, taken 28 days after the second AZD1222 dose. The CDR3: CASSNRGEIQPQHF. DNA for the CDR3: TGTGCCAGTAGTAATCGGGGGGAGATTCAGCCCCAGCATTTT.